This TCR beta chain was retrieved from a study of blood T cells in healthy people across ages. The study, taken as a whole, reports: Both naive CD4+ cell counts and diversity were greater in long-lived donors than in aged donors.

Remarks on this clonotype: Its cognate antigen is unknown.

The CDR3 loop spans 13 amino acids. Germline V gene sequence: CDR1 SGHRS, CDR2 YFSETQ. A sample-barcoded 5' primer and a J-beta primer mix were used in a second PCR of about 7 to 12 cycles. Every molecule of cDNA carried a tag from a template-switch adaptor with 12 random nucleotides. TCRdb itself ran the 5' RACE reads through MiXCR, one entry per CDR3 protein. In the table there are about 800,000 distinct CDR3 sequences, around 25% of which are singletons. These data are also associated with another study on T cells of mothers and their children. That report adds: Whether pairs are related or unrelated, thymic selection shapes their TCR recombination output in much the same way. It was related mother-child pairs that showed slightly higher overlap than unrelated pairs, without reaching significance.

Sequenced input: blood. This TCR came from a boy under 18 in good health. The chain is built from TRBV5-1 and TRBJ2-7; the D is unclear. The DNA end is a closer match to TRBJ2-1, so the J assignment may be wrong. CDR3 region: CASSAMTGNEQFF. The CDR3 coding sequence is TGCGCCAGCAGCGCTATGACTGGCAATGAGCAGTTCTTC.